This is a list of T cell receptor beta chains from one sample in a study of cytomegalovirus exposure and HLA in healthy donors. Only in-frame clones appear in the TCRdb table, and some are missing; sequencing was by immunoSEQ multiplex PCR. The sample has some 130,000 clones, 82% seen once. Sequenced: PBMCs. The receptors were sampled from a woman in her 50s in good health and CMV-seropositive. Both conserved end residues are part of each CDR3. The D gene is left open where the match is weak. Clone sizes are given selectively: once, few, many, or a class where the clone is expanded.

D: TRBD2; V: TRBV27; size: -; J: TRBJ2-7; DNA: TGTGCCAGCAGTTTGGGACTAGCGGGAATCTACGAGCAGTACTTC; CDR3: CASSLGLAGIYEQYF
D: -; V: TRBV14; size: -; J: TRBJ2-7; DNA: TGTGCCAGCAGCCTCCTGGGCGGGATGGAAGAGCAGTACTTC; CDR3: CASSLLGGMEEQYF
D: -; V: TRBV27; size: once; J: TRBJ2-7; DNA: TGTGCCAGCAAGGAGTGGGAGCCCACCTACGAGCAGTACTTC; CDR3: CASKEWEPTYEQYF
D: TRBD1; V: TRBV30; size: few; J: TRBJ2-7; DNA: TGTGCCTGGAGCAACCGGGACAGGGGGCGGCACGAGCAGTACTTC; CDR3: CAWSNRDRGRHEQYF
D: -; V: TRBV29-1; size: -; J: TRBJ2-7; DNA: TGCAGCGCCTGGAGTAGCGACTCCTACGAGCAGTACTTC; CDR3: CSAWSSDSYEQYF
D: TRBD2; V: TRBV9; size: -; J: TRBJ2-7; DNA: TGTGCCAGCAGCGTAACTAGCGGGGCATACGAGCAGTACTTC; CDR3: CASSVTSGAYEQYF
D: -; V: TRBV19; size: -; J: TRBJ1-4; DNA: TGTGCCAGTAGACCTCGTGTTGTCAGGTCCGATGAAAAACTGTTTTTT; CDR3: CASRPRVVRSDEKLFF
D: TRBD2; V: TRBV7-2; size: -; J: TRBJ2-3; DNA: TGTGCCAGCAGCCCACGACTAGCGGGGGGGCCTGGGGCCACAGATACGCAGTATTTT; CDR3: CASSPRLAGGPGATDTQYF
D: TRBD2; V: TRBV7-8; size: -; J: TRBJ2-7; DNA: TGTGCCAGCAGCCTCCGTAGGCCGGGGGGCTACGAGCAGTACTTC; CDR3: CASSLRRPGGYEQYF
D: TRBD1; V: TRBV30; size: -; J: TRBJ2-1; DNA: TGTGCCCTGGACAGGGTGGGGAACAATGAGCAGTTCTTC; CDR3: CALDRVGNNEQFF
D: -; V: TRBV27; size: -; J: TRBJ1-2; DNA: TGTGCCAGCAGTTTATCAGGGACAGGCTACACCTTC; CDR3: CASSLSGTGYTF
D: TRBD1; V: TRBV28; size: -; J: TRBJ1-5; DNA: TGTGCCAGCAGTTTATTCTACAGGGGGGTTGGGTATAGCAATCAGCCCCAGCATTTT; CDR3: CASSLFYRGVGYSNQPQHF
D: -; V: TRBV11-3; size: -; J: TRBJ2-6; DNA: TGTGCCAGCAGCTTGTCAGGGGCCAACGTCCTGACTTTC; CDR3: CASSLSGANVLTF
D: TRBD2; V: TRBV7-6; size: -; J: TRBJ2-7; DNA: TGTGCCAGCAGCAAAACCTTGGGGGGGTACGAGCAGTACTTC; CDR3: CASSKTLGGYEQYF
D: -; V: TRBV15; size: -; J: TRBJ1-1; DNA: TGTGCCACCAGCAGAGGGGGCTACACTGAAGCTTTCTTT; CDR3: CATSRGGYTEAFF
D: -; V: TRBV6-5; size: -; J: TRBJ1-2; DNA: TGTGCCAGCAGCCCCGCCACCCAGATTTTTGGCTACACCTTC; CDR3: CASSPATQIFGYTF
D: -; V: TRBV11-3; size: -; J: TRBJ1-1; DNA: TGTGCCAGCAGCTTAACGGGGGGCACTGAAGCTTTCTTT; CDR3: CASSLTGGTEAFF
D: TRBD1; V: TRBV18; size: -; J: TRBJ2-5; DNA: TGTGCCAGCTCACCACGGACAGGGCTTGGAGAGACCCAGTACTTC; CDR3: CASSPRTGLGETQYF
D: -; V: TRBV6-5; size: -; J: TRBJ2-1; DNA: TGTGCCAGCAGTTACGGAGGCCTAACCTACAATGAGCAGTTCTTC; CDR3: CASSYGGLTYNEQFF
D: TRBD1; V: TRBV19; size: -; J: TRBJ1-1; DNA: TGTGCCAGTAGTATAAATCCAGGGGGAGAAACTGAAGCTTTCTTT; CDR3: CASSINPGGETEAFF